The 4 T cell receptor beta chains given below trace back to one sample, sequenced in a study of blood T cell repertoires in COVID-19. Data came from immunoSEQ multiplex PCR; TCRdb stores just in-frame clones and leaves some out. The table has tens of thousands of clones, around 80% seen once. Sequenced sample: peripheral blood. The receptors stem from a human donor in a cohort sampled during active COVID-19.

The V gene is TRBV28, the J gene TRBJ1-1; D is undetermined. Trimming cost V 5 bases and J 12 bases, with 13 bases left between them. CDR1 and CDR2 (germline): MDHEN, SYDVKM. The CDR3 runs 11 residues. The CDR3 loop is CASSGLHKTFF. In nucleotides, the CDR3 is TGTGCCAGCAGTGGCTTACATAAAACTTTCTTT.

The chain employs TRBV25-1 and TRBJ1-6; TRBD1 agrees at 9 bases. CDR1 is MGHDK and CDR2 is SYGVNS in the germline V gene. Losses at the gene ends were 4 bases for V and 7 bases for J; bases not matched to a gene: 2. CDR3 size: 14 residues. CDR3 region: CASSGTGVNSPLHF. In DNA form, the CDR3 reads TGTGCCAGCAGTGGGACAGGGGTGAATTCACCCCTCCACTTT.

This clone was counted once. This chain joins TRBV4-1 and TRBJ2-4, with D possibly TRBD1 on 6 matching bases. Germline V gene sequence: CDR1 MGHRA, CDR2 YSYEKL. The CDR3 is 17 residues long. V was clipped by 0 bases and J by 0 bases, with 12 bases between them. CDR3 nucleotides: TGCGCCAGCAGCCAAGAGGGGGACACCTTAGCCAAAAACATTCAGTACTTC. This sequence encodes CASSQEGDTLAKNIQYF.

The rearrangement joins TRBV3-1 (or the pseudogene TRBV3-2) to TRBJ2-1; no definite D call. The germline CDR1 and CDR2 sequences are LGHDT and YNNKEL (reference sequence). V was cut by 1 base and J by 4 bases, with 8 bases left in between. The CDR3 length is 14 residues. The CDR3 DNA is TGTGCCAGCAGCCAAGCGCAGAATTACAATGAGCAGTTCTTC. Protein product: CASSQAQNYNEQFF.